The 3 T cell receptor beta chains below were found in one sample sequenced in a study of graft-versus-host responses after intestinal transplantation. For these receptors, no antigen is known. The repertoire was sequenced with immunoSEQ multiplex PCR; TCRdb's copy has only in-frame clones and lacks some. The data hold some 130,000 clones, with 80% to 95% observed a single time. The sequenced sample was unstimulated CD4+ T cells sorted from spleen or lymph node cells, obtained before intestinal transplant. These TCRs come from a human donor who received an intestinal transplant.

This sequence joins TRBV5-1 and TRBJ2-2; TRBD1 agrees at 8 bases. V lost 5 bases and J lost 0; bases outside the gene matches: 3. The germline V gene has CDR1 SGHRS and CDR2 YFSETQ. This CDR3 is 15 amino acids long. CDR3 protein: CASRRTGPNTGELFF. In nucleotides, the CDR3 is TGCGCCAGCAGACGGACAGGGCCGAACACCGGGGAGCTGTTTTTT.

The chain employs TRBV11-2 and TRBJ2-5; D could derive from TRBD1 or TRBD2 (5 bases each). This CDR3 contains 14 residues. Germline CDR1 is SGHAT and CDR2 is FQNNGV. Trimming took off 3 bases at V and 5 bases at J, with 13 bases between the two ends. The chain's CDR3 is CASSFTGRVETQYF. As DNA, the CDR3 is TGTGCCAGCAGCTTTACGGGACGTGTTGAGACCCAGTACTTC. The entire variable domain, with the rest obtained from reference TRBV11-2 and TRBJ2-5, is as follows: EAGVAQSPRYKIIEKRQSVAFWCNPISGHATLYWYQQILGQGPKLLIQFQNNGVVDDSQLPKDRFSAERLKGVDSTLKIQPAKLEDSAVYLCASSFTGRVETQYFGPGTRLLVL.

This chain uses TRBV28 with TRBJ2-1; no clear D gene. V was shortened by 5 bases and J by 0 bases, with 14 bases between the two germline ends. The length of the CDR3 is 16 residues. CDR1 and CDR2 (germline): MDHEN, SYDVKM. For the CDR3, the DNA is TGTGCCAGCAGTACTGGAAGCGCCAGCTCCTACAATGAGCAGTTCTTC. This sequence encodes CASSTGSASSYNEQFF.